Below are 26 T cell receptor beta chains sequenced from a single sample in a study of T cells after posttransplantation cyclophosphamide. Libraries were prepared by immunoSEQ multiplex PCR; TCRdb keeps only in-frame clonotypes and omits some of them. The profile shows 50,000 to 60,000 clones, around 94% of them singletons. Material for sequencing was PBMCs. All receptors derive from a woman aged 30 to 39 in good health and a related stem cell transplant donor.

The V call is TRBV6-1, the J call TRBJ1-4; the match to TRBD1 covers 7 bases. There are 15 residues in the CDR3. From germline, CDR1 is MNHNS and CDR2 SASEGT. J lost 5 bases, V lost 5 bases, and 8 bases had no gene match. DNA of the CDR3: TGTGCCAGCAGTTTCCGTTCAGGGGGAAATGAAAAACTGTTTTTT. This translates into CASSFRSGGNEKLFF.

This rearrangement joins TRBV28 to TRBJ2-7; 7 bases line up with TRBD1. Germline V CDR1 and CDR2: MDHEN, SYDVKM. V lost 7 bases, J lost 2 bases, and 11 bases stayed unmatched. This CDR3 spans 15 amino acids. CDR3 sequence (DNA): TGTGCCAGCACTTCGACCGGGACAGCGACCTACGAGCAGTACTTC. Protein: CASTSTGTATYEQYF.

This rearrangement joins TRBV5-1 to TRBJ1-2, with a weak D call TRBD1 (5 bases). CDR1 SGHRS and CDR2 YFSETQ come from the germline V gene. The V end lost 0 bases, the J end lost 4 bases, and 7 bases lay between the germline ends. This CDR3 has 13 amino acids. The CDR3 loop reads CASSLGGAYGYTF. The CDR3 DNA reads as TGCGCCAGCAGCTTGGGGGGCGCCTATGGCTACACCTTC.

This chain uses TRBV9 with TRBJ2-3, with a tentative D call TRBD2 (6 bases). V lost 4 bases, J lost 0 bases, and 12 bases lay in between. Germline CDR1 and CDR2: SGDLS and YYNGEE. CDR3 length: 15 amino acids. The CDR3 nucleotides read TGTGCCAGCAGCCCTCCCGGGGGTAGCACAGATACGCAGTATTTT. It specifies CASSPPGGSTDTQYF. Supplemented by reference TRBV9 and TRBJ2-3, the full variable domain reads DSGVTQTPKHLITATGQRVTLRCSPRSGDLSVYWYQQSLDQGLQFLIQYYNGEERAKGNILERFSAQQFPDLHSELNLSSLELGDSALYFCASSPPGGSTDTQYFGPGTRLTVL.

The J gene is TRBJ1-5, the V gene TRBV29-1; D gene ambiguous. The ends were cut back, 6 bases at V and 4 bases at J, with 13 bases in the middle. This CDR3 comprises 13 residues. The V gene's germline CDR1 is SQVTM and CDR2 ANQGSEA. CDR3 in DNA: TGCAGCGTCTCAGAAAATCGTAATCAGCCCCAGCATTTT. Translating it yields CSVSENRNQPQHF.

V usage is TRBV14 and J usage is TRBJ1-1; D might be TRBD1 (6 bases). In germline, CDR1 is SGHDN, CDR2 FVKESK. V was trimmed by 6 bases and J by 3 bases, leaving 11 bases between them. This CDR3 comprises 13 residues. The CDR3 protein is CASRQGGHTEAFF. The CDR3 coding sequence is TGTGCCAGCAGACAGGGTGGTCACACTGAAGCTTTCTTT.

The chain recombines TRBV5-1 with TRBJ1-1; possibly TRBD1 for D (5 bases). V dropped 7 bases and J dropped 1 base, with 11 bases sitting between them. The CDR3 loop spans 13 amino acids. The germline V gene has CDR1 SGHRS and CDR2 YFSETQ. The CDR3 loop is CASATTGNTEAFF. The CDR3, as DNA: TGCGCCAGCGCAACTACAGGGAACACTGAAGCTTTCTTT.

The V gene is TRBV29-1, the J gene TRBJ2-7; 7 nucleotides align to TRBD1. Germline lookup yields CDR1 SQVTM and CDR2 ANQGSEA. The CDR3 totals 15 residues. The junction had 19 bases not matched to a gene; V was cut back by 7 bases and J by 7 bases. The CDR3 region has the DNA TGCAGCGCAATAACGATGGACAGGCCGTTACCAGAGCAGTACTTC. Translated, it gives CSAITMDRPLPEQYF.

The chain is built from TRBV6-5 and TRBJ1-5; D is ambiguous. Looked up from germline, CDR1 is MNHEY and CDR2 is SVGAGI. V lost 8 bases and J 2 bases, leaving 7 bases between the germline ends. There are 12 residues in the CDR3. CDR3: CASGSGNQPQHF. The CDR3 bases are TGTGCCAGCGGCAGTGGCAATCAGCCCCAGCATTTT.

J is TRBJ1-5 and V is TRBV15; TRBD1 might be the D (6 bases). Trimming left V 6 bases short and J 1 base short, with 13 bases between. Germline CDR1 is LNHNV and CDR2 is YYDKDF (reference sequence). This CDR3 has 15 amino acids. The CDR3 loop is CATSYAGESNQPQHF. CDR3 sequence (DNA): TGTGCCACCAGTTACGCAGGGGAGAGCAATCAGCCCCAGCATTTT.

The rearrangement uses TRBV7-9 and TRBJ1-5; D might be TRBD1 (5 bases). Germline values: CDR1 SEHNR, CDR2 FQNEAQ (reference sequence). This CDR3 is built from 13 residues. With 2 bases removed from V and 6 bases from J, the gap between germline ends came to 8 bases. CDR3: CASSLSGGQPQHF. CDR3 in DNA: TGTGCCAGCAGCTTATCGGGGGGTCAGCCCCAGCATTTT. The full variable domain, in which reference TRBV7-9 and TRBJ1-5 provide the parts outside the CDR3, is DTGVSQNPRHKITKRGQNVTFRCDPISEHNRLYWYRQTLGQGPEFLTYFQNEAQLEKSRLLSDRFSAERPKGSFSTLEIQRTEQGDSAMYLCASSLSGGQPQHFGDGTRLSIL.

The chain uses TRBV19 and TRBJ1-5, with 7 bases lining up with TRBD1. CDR1 is LNHDA, CDR2 SQIVND, per germline (reference sequence). J gave up 6 bases and V 5 bases, and 10 bases lay outside the gene matches. The CDR3 loop spans 15 amino acids. The CDR3 nucleotides are TGTGCCAGTAGTCCCTCAGACAGGGAGAGTCAGCCCCAGCATTTT. Protein: CASSPSDRESQPQHF. Variable domain in full (rest from reference TRBV19 and TRBJ1-5): DGGITQSPKYLFRKEGQNVTLSCEQNLNHDAMYWYRQDPGQGLRLIYYSQIVNDFQKGDIAEGYSVSREKKESFPLTVTSAQKNPTAFYLCASSPSDRESQPQHFGDGTRLSIL.

The V call is TRBV6-5, the J call TRBJ2-1; D may be TRBD1 (5 bases). From germline, CDR1 is MNHEY and CDR2 SVGAGI. The CDR3 has 15 amino acids. The V and J ends lost 6 bases and 7 bases respectively, with 19 bases between them. CDR3 region: CASRPYRSPLNEQFF. CDR3 bases: TGTGCCAGCAGACCTTACAGGAGCCCATTGAATGAGCAGTTCTTC.

This chain uses TRBV6-1 with TRBJ1-2; unclear D gene. Trimming shortened V by 2 bases and J by 8 bases, and 18 bases separated the two germline ends. The CDR3 length is 15 residues. The V gene's germline CDR1 is MNHNS and CDR2 SASEGT. The CDR3 DNA is TGTGCCAGCAGTGAAAAGGCAAGTCCAAGCGGGGGCTACACCTTC. Protein: CASSEKASPSGGYTF.

In its sample, this clone was seen once. V usage is TRBV4-3 and J usage is TRBJ2-4, with D hard to call. V dropped 1 base and J dropped 3 bases, with 4 bases sitting between them. Per germline, CDR1 LGHNA and CDR2 YSLEER. CDR3 length equals 13 residues. CDR3 sequence reads: CASSQAGKNIQYF. The CDR3 DNA follows: TGCGCCAGCAGCCAAGCCGGCAAAAACATTCAGTACTTC.

The rearrangement uses TRBV7-9 and TRBJ2-7; 7 bases are a match to TRBD2. Germline-derived CDR1 and CDR2 are SEHNR and FQNEAQ (reference sequence). The CDR3 covers 15 residues. Trimming removed 1 base from V and 3 bases from J; junction bases left unmatched: 6. For the CDR3, the DNA is TGTGCCAGCAGCTTAGAGGGCGGGGGATTCTACGAGCAGTACTTC. Translating it yields CASSLEGGGFYEQYF.

This chain links TRBV11-3 with TRBJ2-7, with TRBD1 matching over 9 bases. CDR3 length: 14 residues. Germline values: CDR1 SGHNT, CDR2 YENEEA. Unmatched junction bases numbered 9, after V lost 5 bases and J lost 7 bases. As DNA, the CDR3 is TGTGCCAGCAGCCCATGGACAGGGGCGGGAGAGCAGTACTTC. It yields the protein CASSPWTGAGEQYF. The full variable domain, with the rest looked up from reference TRBV11-3 and TRBJ2-7, is EAGVVQSPRYKIIEKKQPVAFWCNPISGHNTLYWYLQNLGQGPELLIRYENEEAVDDSQLPKDRFSAERLKGVDSTLKIQPAELGDSAVYLCASSPWTGAGEQYFGPGTRLTVT.

The V and J genes are TRBV10-3 and TRBJ1-1; 8 bases agree with TRBD1. Germline V lookup: CDR1 ENHRY, CDR2 SYGVKD. This CDR3 spans 13 amino acids. The V gene end was trimmed by 2 bases and the J gene end by 4 bases; junction bases not matched to a gene: 0. The CDR3 DNA is TGTGCCATCAGTGAGGGACAGGGCACTGAAGCTTTCTTT. Residues: CAISEGQGTEAFF.

The chain joins TRBV12-5 to TRBJ1-2; D is ambiguous. The CDR3 spans 14 residues. V was pared by 2 bases and J by 6 bases, with 13 bases between. CDR1 and CDR2 (germline): LGHNT, FRNRAP. The CDR3 coding sequence is TGTGCTAGTGGTTTGCCGCCGACTTCGGATGGCTACACCTTC. Translation gives CASGLPPTSDGYTF.

The rearrangement uses TRBV4-1 and TRBJ1-4; TRBD1 aligns across 7 bases. Per the germline V gene, CDR1 is MGHRA and CDR2 is YSYEKL. V shed 3 bases, J shed 5 bases, and the junction held 6 bases outside the gene matches. The CDR3 spans 15 residues. The CDR3 DNA sequence: TGCGCCAGCAGCCATAACAGGGGATCAAATGAAAAACTGTTTTTT. Its translation is CASSHNRGSNEKLFF.

CDR3 nucleotide sequence: TGTGCCAGTGGGAAGGACAGGTGGAGCTATGGCTACACCTTC. Translation: CASGKDRWSYGYTF. J is TRBJ1-2 and V is TRBV19; 7 nucleotides match TRBD1. CDR3 length equals 14 residues. Germline V CDR1 and CDR2: LNHDA, SQIVND (reference sequence). V lost 8 bases and J lost 4; bases outside the gene matches: 10.

This clone occurred once. The J gene is TRBJ2-3, the V gene TRBV15; D is possibly TRBD2 (7 bases). Trimming left V 3 bases short and J 9 bases short, with 13 bases between. There are 13 residues in the CDR3. CDR1 is LNHNV and CDR2 is YYDKDF in the germline V gene (reference sequence). The chain's CDR3 is CATSRPGGPTQYF. The CDR3 DNA is TGTGCCACCAGCAGGCCCGGGGGGCCCACGCAGTATTTT. The full variable domain, completed using reference TRBV15 and TRBJ2-3, is DAMVIQNPRYQVTQFGKPVTLSCSQTLNHNVMYWYQQKSSQAPKLLFHYYDKDFNNEADTPDNFQSRRPNTSFCFLDIRSPGLGDTAMYLCATSRPGGPTQYFGPGTRLTVL.

The gene calls are TRBV6-6 and TRBJ2-1; possibly TRBD1 for D (6 bases). Trimming stripped 2 bases from V and 0 bases from J, with 8 bases between. The CDR3 is 15 residues long. Germline loops: CDR1 MNHNY, CDR2 SVGAGI (reference sequence). The CDR3 sequence: CASSYRQDSYNEQFF. CDR3 nucleotides: TGTGCCAGCAGTTACAGACAGGACTCCTACAATGAGCAGTTCTTC.

The rearrangement joins TRBV7-2 to TRBJ1-3; TRBD1 matches 7 bases. V lost 1 base and J lost 3; bases outside the gene matches: 6. Germline V gives CDR1 SGHTA, CDR2 FQGNSA. CDR3 length: 16 residues. The CDR3 DNA is TGTGCCAGCAGCTTAGGTGGGGCAGGGGGTGGAAACACCATATATTTT. This encodes CASSLGGAGGGNTIYF. The whole variable domain, filled in from reference TRBV7-2 and TRBJ1-3, reads GAGVSQSPSNKVTEKGKDVELRCDPISGHTALYWYRQSLGQGLEFLIYFQGNSAPDKSGLPSDRFSAERTGGSVSTLTIQRTQQEDSAVYLCASSLGGAGGGNTIYFGEGSWLTVV.

The chain combines TRBV5-1 with TRBJ2-3; 9 bases line up with TRBD2. The CDR3 length is 16 residues. Trimming removed 0 bases from V and 0 bases from J; junction bases left unmatched: 2. From germline, CDR1 is SGHRS and CDR2 YFSETQ. CDR3 nucleotides: TGCGCCAGCAGCTTGGGGGCGGGGGGGAGCACAGATACGCAGTATTTT. Its protein is CASSLGAGGSTDTQYF.

V and J are TRBV6-5 and TRBJ2-2; tentatively, D is TRBD1 (6 bases). Germline CDR1 reads MNHEY; CDR2 reads SVGAGI. The CDR3 is 15 amino acids. V was shortened by 8 bases and J by 2 bases, with 15 bases between the two germline ends. This CDR3 is CASRPPGHNTGELFF. In DNA, the CDR3 is TGTGCCAGCCGCCCCCCGGGACATAACACCGGGGAGCTGTTTTTT.